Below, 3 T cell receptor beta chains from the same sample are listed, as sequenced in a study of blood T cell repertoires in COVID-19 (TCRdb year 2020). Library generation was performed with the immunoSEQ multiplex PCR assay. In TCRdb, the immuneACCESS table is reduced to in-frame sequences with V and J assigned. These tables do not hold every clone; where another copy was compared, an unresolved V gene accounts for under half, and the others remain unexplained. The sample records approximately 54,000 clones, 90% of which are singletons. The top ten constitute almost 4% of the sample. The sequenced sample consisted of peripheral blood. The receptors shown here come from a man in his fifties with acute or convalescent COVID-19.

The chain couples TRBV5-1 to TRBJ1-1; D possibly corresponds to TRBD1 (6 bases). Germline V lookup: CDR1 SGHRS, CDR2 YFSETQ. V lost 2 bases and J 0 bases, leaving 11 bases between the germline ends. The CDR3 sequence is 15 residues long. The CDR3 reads CASSFEQGMNTEAFF. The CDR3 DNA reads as TGCGCCAGCAGCTTCGAACAGGGCATGAACACTGAAGCTTTCTTT. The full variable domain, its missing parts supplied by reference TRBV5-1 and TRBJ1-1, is KAGVTQTPRYLIKTRGQQVTLSCSPISGHRSVSWYQQTPGQGLQFLFEYFSETQRNKGNFPGRFSGRQFSNSRSEMNVSTLELGDSALYLCASSFEQGMNTEAFFGQGTRLTVV.

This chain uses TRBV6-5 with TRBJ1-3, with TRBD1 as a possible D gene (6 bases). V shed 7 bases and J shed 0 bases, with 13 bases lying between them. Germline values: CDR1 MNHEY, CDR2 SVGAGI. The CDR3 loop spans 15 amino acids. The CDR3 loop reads CASILVTGSGNTIYF. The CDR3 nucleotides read TGTGCCAGCATTCTAGTGACAGGCTCTGGAAACACCATATATTTT.

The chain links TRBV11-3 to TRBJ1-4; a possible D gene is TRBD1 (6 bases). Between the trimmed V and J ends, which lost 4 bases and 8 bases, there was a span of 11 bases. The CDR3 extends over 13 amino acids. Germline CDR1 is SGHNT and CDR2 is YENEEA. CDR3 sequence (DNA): TGTGCCAGCAGCTCCGGACAGCAGGAAAAACTGTTTTTT. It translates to CASSSGQQEKLFF.